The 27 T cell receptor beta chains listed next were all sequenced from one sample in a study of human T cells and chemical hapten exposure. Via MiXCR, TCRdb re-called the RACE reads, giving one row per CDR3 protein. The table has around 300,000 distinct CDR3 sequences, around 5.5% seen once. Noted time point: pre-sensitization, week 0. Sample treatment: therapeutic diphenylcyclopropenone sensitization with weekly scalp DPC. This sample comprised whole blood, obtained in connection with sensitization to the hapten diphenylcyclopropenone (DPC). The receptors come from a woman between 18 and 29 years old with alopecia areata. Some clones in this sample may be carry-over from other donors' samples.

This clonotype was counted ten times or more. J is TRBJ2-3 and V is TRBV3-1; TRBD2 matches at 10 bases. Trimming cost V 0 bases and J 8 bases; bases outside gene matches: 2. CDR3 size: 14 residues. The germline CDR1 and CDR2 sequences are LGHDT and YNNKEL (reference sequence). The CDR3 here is CASSQDPSGGTQYF. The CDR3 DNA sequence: TGTGCCAGCAGCCAAGACCCTAGCGGGGGTACGCAGTATTTT.

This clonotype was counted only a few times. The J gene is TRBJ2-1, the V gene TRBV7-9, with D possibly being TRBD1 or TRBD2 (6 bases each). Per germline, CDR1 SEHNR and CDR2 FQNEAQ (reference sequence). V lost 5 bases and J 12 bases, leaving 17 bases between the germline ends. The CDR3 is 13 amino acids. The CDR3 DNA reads TGTGCCAGCAGCCCGGCCCAACAGGGAGGGCAGTTCTTC. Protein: CASSPAQQGGQFF.

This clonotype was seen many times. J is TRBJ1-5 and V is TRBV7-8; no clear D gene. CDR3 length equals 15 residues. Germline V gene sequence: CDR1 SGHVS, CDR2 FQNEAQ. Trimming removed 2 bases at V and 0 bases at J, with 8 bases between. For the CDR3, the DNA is TGTGCCAGCAGCTTATATGAGAATAGCAATCAGCCCCAGCATTTT. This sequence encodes CASSLYENSNQPQHF. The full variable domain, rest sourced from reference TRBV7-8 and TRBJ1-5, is GAGVSQSPRYKVAKRGQDVALRCDPISGHVSLFWYQQALGQGPEFLTYFQNEAQLDKSGLPSDRFFAERPEGSVSTLKIQRTQQEDSAVYLCASSLYENSNQPQHFGDGTRLSIL.

CDR3 sequence (DNA): TGTGCCAGCAGTCAACCCGACAGGGTGGAAACTTATGGCTACACCTTC. Translating it yields CASSQPDRVETYGYTF. The chain combines TRBV2 with TRBJ1-2, with 7 bases fitting TRBD1. V trimming: 5 bases; J trimming: 5 bases; junction bases outside the gene matches: 14. From germline, CDR1 is SNHLY and CDR2 FYNNEI. The CDR3 is made up of 16 amino acids. Drawing the rest from reference TRBV2 and TRBJ1-2, the complete variable domain is EPEVTQTPSHQVTQMGQEVILRCVPISNHLYFYWYRQILGQKVEFLVSFYNNEISEKSEIFDDQFSVERPDGSNFTLKIRSTKLEDSAMYFCASSQPDRVETYGYTFGSGTRLTVV.

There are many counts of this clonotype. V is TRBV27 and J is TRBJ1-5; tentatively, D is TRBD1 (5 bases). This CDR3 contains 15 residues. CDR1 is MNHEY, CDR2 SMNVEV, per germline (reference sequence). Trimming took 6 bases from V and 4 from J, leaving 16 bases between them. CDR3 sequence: CASRLTGRINQPQHF. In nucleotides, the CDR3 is TGTGCCAGCAGACTAACAGGACGGATTAATCAGCCCCAGCATTTT.

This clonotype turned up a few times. In DNA form, the CDR3 reads TGTGCCAGCAGTTACTCGAAATCGGGACAGGGAGGTGAAAAACTGTTTTTT. The encoded protein is CASSYSKSGQGGEKLFF. V and J are TRBV6-6 and TRBJ1-4; 9 nucleotides align to TRBD1. J was trimmed by 7 bases and V by 0 bases; bases with no gene match: 9. This CDR3 has 17 amino acids. CDR1 and CDR2 from the germline V gene are MNHNY and SVGAGI (reference sequence).

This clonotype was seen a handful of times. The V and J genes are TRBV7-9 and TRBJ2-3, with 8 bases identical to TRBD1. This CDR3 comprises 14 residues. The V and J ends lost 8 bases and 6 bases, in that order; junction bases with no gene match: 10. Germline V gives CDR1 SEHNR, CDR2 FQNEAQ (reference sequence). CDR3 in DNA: TGTGCCAGCCACGCACAGGGGGTTTCCGATACGCAGTATTTT. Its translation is CASHAQGVSDTQYF.

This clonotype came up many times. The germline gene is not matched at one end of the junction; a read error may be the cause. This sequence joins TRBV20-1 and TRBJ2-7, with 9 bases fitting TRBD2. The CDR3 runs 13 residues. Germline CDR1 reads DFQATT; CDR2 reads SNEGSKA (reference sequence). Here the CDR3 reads CSARGLAGNEQYF. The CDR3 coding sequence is TGCAGTGCGAGAGGTCTAGCGGGGAACGAGCAGTACTTC.

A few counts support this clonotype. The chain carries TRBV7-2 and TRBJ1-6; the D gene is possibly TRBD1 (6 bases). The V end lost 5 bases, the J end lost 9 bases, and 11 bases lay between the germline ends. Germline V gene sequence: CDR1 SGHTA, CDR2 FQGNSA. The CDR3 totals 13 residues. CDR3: CASSTQGSSPLHF. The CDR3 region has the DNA TGTGCCAGCAGCACACAGGGTAGTTCACCCCTCCACTTT. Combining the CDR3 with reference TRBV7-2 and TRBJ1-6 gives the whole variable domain GAGVSQSPSNKVTEKGKDVELRCDPISGHTALYWYRQSLGQGLEFLIYFQGNSAPDKSGLPSDRFSAERTGGSVSTLTIQRTQQEDSAVYLCASSTQGSSPLHFGNGTRLTVT.

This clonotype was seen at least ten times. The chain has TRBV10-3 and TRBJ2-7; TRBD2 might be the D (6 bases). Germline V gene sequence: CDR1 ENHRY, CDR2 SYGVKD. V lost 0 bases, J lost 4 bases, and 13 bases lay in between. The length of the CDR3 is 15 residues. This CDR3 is CAISESTAAGYEQYF. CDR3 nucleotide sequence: TGTGCCATCAGTGAGTCAACAGCCGCGGGGTACGAGCAGTACTTC.

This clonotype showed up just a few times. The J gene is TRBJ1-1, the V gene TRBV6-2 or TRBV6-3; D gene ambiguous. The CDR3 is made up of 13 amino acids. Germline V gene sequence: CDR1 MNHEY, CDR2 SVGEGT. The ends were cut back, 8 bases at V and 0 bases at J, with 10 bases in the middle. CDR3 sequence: CASQNLMNTEAFF. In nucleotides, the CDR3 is TGTGCCAGCCAGAACTTAATGAACACTGAAGCTTTCTTT.

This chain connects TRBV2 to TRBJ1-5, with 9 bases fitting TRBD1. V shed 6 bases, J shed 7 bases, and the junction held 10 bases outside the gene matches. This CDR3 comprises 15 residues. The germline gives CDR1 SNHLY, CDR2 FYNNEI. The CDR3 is CASSADRGSIQPQHF. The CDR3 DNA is TGTGCCAGCAGCGCGGACAGGGGCAGTATACAGCCCCAGCATTTT.

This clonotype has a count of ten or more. This chain's CDR3 is CASSLGGLAGYEQYF. In DNA form, the CDR3 reads TGTGCCAGCAGCTTAGGCGGCCTAGCCGGGTACGAGCAGTACTTC. The J gene is TRBJ2-7, the V gene TRBV13; possible D gene TRBD2, 5 bases. The CDR3 runs 15 residues. The germline CDR1 and CDR2 sequences are PRHDT and FYEKMQ (reference sequence). Trimming shortened V by 0 bases and J by 4 bases, and 13 bases separated the two germline ends.

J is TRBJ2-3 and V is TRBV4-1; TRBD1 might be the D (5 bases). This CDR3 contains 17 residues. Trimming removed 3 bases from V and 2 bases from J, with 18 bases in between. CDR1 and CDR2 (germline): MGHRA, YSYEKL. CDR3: CASSQIRQHDFTDTQYF. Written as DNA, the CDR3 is TGCGCCAGCAGCCAGATAAGACAGCACGACTTCACAGATACGCAGTATTTT.

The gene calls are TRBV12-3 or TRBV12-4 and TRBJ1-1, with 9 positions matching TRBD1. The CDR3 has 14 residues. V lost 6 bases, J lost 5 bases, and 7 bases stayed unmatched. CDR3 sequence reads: CASREQGARTEAFF. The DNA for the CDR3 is TGTGCCAGCAGGGAACAGGGGGCCAGGACTGAAGCTTTCTTT.

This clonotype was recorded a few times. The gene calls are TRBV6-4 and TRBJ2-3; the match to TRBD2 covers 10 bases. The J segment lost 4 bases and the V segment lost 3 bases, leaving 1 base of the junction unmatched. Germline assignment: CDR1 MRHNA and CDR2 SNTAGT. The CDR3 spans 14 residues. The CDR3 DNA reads TGTGCCAGCAGTGAACTAGCGGGGTCAGATACGCAGTATTTT. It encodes CASSELAGSDTQYF.

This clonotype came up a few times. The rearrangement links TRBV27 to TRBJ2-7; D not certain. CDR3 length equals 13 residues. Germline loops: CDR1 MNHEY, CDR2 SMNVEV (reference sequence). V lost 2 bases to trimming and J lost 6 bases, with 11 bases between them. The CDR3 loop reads CASSLRESGEQYF. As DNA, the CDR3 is TGTGCCAGCAGTTTACGAGAGTCGGGCGAGCAGTACTTC.

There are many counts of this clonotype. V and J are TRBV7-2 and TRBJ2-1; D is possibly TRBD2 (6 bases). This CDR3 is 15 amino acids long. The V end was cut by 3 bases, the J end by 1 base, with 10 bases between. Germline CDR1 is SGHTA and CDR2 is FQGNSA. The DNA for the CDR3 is TGTGCCAGCAGCTTTTCCGGGACTTCCTACAATGAGCAGTTCTTC. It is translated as CASSFSGTSYNEQFF. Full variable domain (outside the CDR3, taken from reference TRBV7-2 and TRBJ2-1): GAGVSQSPSNKVTEKGKDVELRCDPISGHTALYWYRQSLGQGLEFLIYFQGNSAPDKSGLPSDRFSAERTGGSVSTLTIQRTQQEDSAVYLCASSFSGTSYNEQFFGPGTRLTVL.

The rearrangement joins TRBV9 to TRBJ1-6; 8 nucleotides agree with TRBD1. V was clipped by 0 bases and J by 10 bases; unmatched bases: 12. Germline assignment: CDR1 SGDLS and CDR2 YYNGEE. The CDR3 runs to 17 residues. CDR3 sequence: CASSVASGQGLGSPLHF. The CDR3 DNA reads TGTGCCAGCAGCGTAGCTAGCGGACAGGGCCTAGGGTCACCCCTCCACTTT.

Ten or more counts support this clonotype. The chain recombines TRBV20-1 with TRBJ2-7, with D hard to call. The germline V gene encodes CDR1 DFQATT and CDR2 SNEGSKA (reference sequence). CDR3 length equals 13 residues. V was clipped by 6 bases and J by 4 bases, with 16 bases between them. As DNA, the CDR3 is TGCAGTGCCAACTCCCCGGACGGGTACGAGCAGTACTTC. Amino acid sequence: CSANSPDGYEQYF.

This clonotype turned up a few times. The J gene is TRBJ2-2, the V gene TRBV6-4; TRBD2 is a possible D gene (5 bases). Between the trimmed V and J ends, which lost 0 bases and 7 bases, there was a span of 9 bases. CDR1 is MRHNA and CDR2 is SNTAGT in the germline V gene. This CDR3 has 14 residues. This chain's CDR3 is CASSDSLEGGELFF. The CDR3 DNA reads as TGTGCCAGCAGTGACTCTCTCGAGGGCGGGGAGCTGTTTTTT.

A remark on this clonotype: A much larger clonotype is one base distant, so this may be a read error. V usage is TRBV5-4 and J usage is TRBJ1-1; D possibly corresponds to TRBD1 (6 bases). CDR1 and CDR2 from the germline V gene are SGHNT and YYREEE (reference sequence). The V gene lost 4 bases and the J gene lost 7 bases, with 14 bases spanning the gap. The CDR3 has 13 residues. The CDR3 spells CASSHRDSNEAFF. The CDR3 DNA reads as TGTGCCAGCAGCCACAGGGATAGCAATGAAGCTTTCTTT. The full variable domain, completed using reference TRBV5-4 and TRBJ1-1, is ETGVTQSPTHLIKTRGQQVTLRCSSQSGHNTVSWYQQALGQGPQFIFQYYREEENGRGNFPPRFSGLQFPNYSSELNVNALELDDSALYLCASSHRDSNEAFFGQGTRLTVV.

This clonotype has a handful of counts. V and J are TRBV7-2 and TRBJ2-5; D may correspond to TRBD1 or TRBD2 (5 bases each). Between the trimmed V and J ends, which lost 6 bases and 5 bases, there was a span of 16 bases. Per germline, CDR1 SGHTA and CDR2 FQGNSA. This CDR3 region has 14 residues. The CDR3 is CASRRDARAETQYF. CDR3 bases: TGTGCCAGCAGAAGGGACGCCCGGGCGGAGACCCAGTACTTC.

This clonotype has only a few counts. The CDR3 region is CATSVGRDGTPSSYEQYF. The CDR3 nucleotides are TGTGCCACCAGCGTTGGACGAGACGGGACACCCAGCTCCTACGAGCAGTACTTC. The chain joins TRBV15 to TRBJ2-7; a possible D gene is TRBD1 (6 bases). The CDR3 totals 18 residues. Germline V lookup: CDR1 LNHNV, CDR2 YYDKDF (reference sequence). The V end lost 5 bases, the J end lost 0 bases, and 23 bases lay between the germline ends.

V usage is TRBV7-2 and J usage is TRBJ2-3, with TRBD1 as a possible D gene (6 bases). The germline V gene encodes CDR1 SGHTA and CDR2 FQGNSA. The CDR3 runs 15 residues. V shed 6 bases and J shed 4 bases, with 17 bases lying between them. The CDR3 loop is CASSSPRGFADTQYF. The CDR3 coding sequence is TGTGCCAGCAGTTCACCAAGGGGGTTTGCAGATACGCAGTATTTT.

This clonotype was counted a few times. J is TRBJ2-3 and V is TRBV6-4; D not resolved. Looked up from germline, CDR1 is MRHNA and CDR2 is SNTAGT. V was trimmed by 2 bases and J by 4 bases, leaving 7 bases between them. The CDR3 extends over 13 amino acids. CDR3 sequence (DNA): TGTGCCAGCAGTGACAAGGCGGCAGATACGCAGTATTTT. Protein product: CASSDKAADTQYF.

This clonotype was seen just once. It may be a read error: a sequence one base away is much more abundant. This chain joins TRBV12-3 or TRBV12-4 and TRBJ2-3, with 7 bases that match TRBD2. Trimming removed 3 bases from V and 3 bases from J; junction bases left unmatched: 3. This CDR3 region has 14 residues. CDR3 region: CASSFGRATDTQYF. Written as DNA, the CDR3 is TGTGCCAGCAGTTTTGGGAGGGCTACAGATACGCAGTATTTT.